This TCR beta chain was sequenced in a study of beta chain features in type 1 diabetes (dated by TCRdb to the late 2010s). In terms of the full investigation: Mean age, gender distribution, total cell number and subset yield did not differ between patients and healthy donors. In the study, TCRB repertoires of sorted circulating CD4+ T cell subsets from recently diagnosed type 1 diabetes patients were compared with those of matched healthy donors. A total of 100 million to 140 million sorted cells were examined across all samples, and the number of cells per subset was strongly correlated with RNA yield. Regulatory and stem cell-like memory subsets were isolated from only 8 patients and about eight healthy donors, whereas naive and central memory subsets came from all 28 donors. Here is what the overall study found, with its caveats: Naive, central memory and regulatory TCRB repertoires appeared more similar among patients than among healthy donors. Because small numbers of individuals were included in the HLA sub-analyses, any influence of HLA type on TCRB rearrangement was left unresolved. Sequencing cDNA rather than genomic DNA could over-represent highly expressing activated cells, although activation and CD3 levels did not differ between groups. At VDJ recombination sites, type 1 diabetes patients had fewer insertions and more deleted nucleotides, which implies abnormalities in thymic rearrangement. Type 1 diabetes patients showed a moderate but significant shortening of TCRB CDR3 length in all four CD4+ subsets. Shorter templates might have been favored by PCR, but patient and control samples were amplified and corrected together, so both groups would have been affected equally by any skew.

Each donor gave one peripheral blood draw, averaging around 120 mL, which was collected into heparinised tubes. Using a panel that included CD45RO, CCR7, CD25, CD127, CD95 and CD27, naive, central memory, regulatory and stem cell-like memory CD4+ T cells were sorted on a BD FACSAria II. A purity above 98% was achieved for all sorted populations. Right away, PBMCs were isolated by Lymphoprep density gradient centrifugation and were stained directly, with no culture step. So that batch effects would be minimized, each experiment stained and sorted samples in pairs, pairing one healthy donor with one patient. About this clone itself: Its recognized antigen is unknown. There are no base qualities to consult, and no much larger clone falls within one base.

The entire amount of isolated RNA was reverse transcribed using the High Capacity cDNA Reverse Transcription Kit, so the sequenced TCRB transcripts were expressed ones. Naive, central memory and regulatory T cell samples underwent deep immunoSEQ sequencing, averaging about 3.57 million total reads per sample. Sorted cells were lysed in RLT buffer, and RNA was extracted using DNase-treated RNeasy Micro or Mini kits according to cell number. Each cell subset was processed separately to prevent cross-contamination, with patient and healthy donor samples processed together. The immunoSEQ multiplex PCR was used to amplify TCRB sequences from cDNA, yielding 87-bp fragments that span the CDR3 region. Sequencing of the amplicons was done on the Illumina HiSeq platform. Processing in the source paper ran as follows. Synthetic template baselines were used to correct PCR bias computationally, reads within Hamming distance 2 were collapsed together, and singletons that could not be merged were discarded. Reads were aligned against IMGT so that V, D and J genes, CDR3 length and insertions or deletions at six rearrangement sites could be assigned. Clonotype counts were normalized to sorted cell number within each subset before computing true diversity and Gini coefficients with the tcR R package. The overlap coefficient, calculated on TCRB nucleotide sequences, was used to measure repertoire sharing. As a proxy for the pre-selection repertoire, out-of-frame TCRB sequences from naive cells were analyzed. The table was pulled from immuneACCESS by TCRdb, which kept in-frame rearrangements only. Such tables lose some clones; where checked, under half of the loss comes from unresolved V genes, and the rest has no known cause. The V and J calls and the clone size are those of that table, but D and trimming were determined from the DNA. Recorded for this sample are roughly 610,000 clones; around 15% of them occurred a single time. The ten largest make up 0.093% of the sample.

According to the germline V gene, CDR1 reads SGHTA and CDR2 reads FQGNSA. The CDR3 contains 12 residues, cysteine and phenylalanine counted. The only DNA kept is the CDR3, 36 bases in frame from the first base. The junction shows trimming of 4 bases on V and 3 bases on J, plus 6 bases between the germline ends. The source is a man aged 18 to 30 in good health. Rearrangement joined TRBV7-2 to TRBJ1-1; the D gene assignment is ambiguous. Source material: naive CD4+ T cells from blood. The cell subset or site tag for this specimen amounts to: true naive CD4+ T cells. This receptor has the CDR3 CASSSLYTEAFF. At the DNA level, the sequence is TGTGCCAGCAGCTCTTTATACACTGAAGCTTTCTTT.